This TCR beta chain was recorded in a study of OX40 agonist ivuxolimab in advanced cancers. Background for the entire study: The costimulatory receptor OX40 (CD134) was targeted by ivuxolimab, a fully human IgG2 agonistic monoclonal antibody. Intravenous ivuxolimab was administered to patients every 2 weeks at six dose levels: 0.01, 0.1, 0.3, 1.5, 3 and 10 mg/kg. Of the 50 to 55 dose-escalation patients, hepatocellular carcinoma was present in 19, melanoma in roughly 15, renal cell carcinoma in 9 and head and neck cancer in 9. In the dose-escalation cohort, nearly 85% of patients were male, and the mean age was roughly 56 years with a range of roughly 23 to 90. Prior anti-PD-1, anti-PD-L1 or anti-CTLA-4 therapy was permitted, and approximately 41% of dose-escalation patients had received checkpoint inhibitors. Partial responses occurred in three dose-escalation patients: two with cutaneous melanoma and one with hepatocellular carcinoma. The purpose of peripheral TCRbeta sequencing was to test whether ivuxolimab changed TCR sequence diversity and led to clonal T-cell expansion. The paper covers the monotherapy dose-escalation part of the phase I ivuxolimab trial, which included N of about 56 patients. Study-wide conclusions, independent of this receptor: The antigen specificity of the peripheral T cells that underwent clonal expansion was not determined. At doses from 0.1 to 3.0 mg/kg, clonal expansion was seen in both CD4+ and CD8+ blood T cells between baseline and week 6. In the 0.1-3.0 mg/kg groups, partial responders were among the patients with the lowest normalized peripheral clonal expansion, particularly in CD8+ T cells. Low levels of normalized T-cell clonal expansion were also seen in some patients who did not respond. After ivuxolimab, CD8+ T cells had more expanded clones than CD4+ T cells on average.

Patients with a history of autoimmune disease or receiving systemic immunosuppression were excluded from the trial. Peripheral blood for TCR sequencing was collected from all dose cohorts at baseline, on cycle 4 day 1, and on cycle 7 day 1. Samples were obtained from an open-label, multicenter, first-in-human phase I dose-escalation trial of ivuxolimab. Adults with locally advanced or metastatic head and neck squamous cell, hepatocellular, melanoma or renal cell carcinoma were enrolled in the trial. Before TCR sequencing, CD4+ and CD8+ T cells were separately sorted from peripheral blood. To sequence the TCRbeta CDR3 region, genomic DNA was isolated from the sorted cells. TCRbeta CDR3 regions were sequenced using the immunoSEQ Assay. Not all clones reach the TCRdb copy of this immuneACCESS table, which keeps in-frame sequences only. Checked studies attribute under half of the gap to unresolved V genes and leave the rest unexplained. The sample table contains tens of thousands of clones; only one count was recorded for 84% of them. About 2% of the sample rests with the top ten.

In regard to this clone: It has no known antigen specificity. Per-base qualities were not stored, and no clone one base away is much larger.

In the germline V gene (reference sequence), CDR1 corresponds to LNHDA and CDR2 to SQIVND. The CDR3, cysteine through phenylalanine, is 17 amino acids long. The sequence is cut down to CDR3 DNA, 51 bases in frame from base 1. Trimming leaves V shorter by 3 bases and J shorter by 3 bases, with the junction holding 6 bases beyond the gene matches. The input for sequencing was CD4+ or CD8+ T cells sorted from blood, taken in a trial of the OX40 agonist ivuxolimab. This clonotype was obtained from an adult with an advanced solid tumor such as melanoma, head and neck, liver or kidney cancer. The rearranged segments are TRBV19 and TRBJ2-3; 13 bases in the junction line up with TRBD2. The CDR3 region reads CASSIGSGLAGTDTQYF. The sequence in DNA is TGTGCCAGTAGTATTGGGTCGGGACTAGCGGGAACAGATACGCAGTATTTT. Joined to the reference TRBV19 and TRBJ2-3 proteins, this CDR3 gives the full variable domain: DGGITQSPKYLFRKEGQNVTLSCEQNLNHDAMYWYRQDPGQGLRLIYYSQIVNDFQKGDIAEGYSVSREKKESFPLTVTSAQKNPTAFYLCASSIGSGLAGTDTQYFGPGTRLTVL.